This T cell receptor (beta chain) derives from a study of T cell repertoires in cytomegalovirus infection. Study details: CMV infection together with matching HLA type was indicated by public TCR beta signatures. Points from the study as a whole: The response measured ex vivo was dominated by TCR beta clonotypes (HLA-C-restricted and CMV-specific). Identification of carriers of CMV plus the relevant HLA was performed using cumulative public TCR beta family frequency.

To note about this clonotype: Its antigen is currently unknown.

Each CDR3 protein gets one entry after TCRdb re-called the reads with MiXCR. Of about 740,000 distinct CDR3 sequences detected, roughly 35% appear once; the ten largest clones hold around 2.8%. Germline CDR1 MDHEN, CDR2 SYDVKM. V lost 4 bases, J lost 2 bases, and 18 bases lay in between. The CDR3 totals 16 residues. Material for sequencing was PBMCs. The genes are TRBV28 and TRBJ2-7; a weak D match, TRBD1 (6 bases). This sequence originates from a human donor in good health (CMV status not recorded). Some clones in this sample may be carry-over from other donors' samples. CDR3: CASSYGVQDRTYEQYF. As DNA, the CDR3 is TGTGCCAGCAGTTACGGGGTCCAGGACAGAACCTACGAGCAGTACTTC.